This T cell receptor beta chain was identified during a study of radiotherapy plus CTLA-4 blockade in lung cancer. V shed 6 bases and J 1 base; nucleotides not matched to a gene: 10. Germline values: CDR1 MDHEN, CDR2 SYDVKM. The CDR3 length is 16 residues. The protocol was immunoSEQ multiplex PCR, while the TCRdb copy is restricted to in-frame clones and leaves out a portion. Seen here are 35,000 to 40,000 clones, approximately 86% observed once, and the top ten hold about 22%. The chain couples TRBV28 to TRBJ2-7; TRBD1 matches at 9 bases. This receptor was taken from a human donor with non-small cell lung cancer whose response to radiotherapy plus ipilimumab could not be evaluated. The sample was peripheral blood, taken from a patient treated with radiotherapy plus ipilimumab. The CDR3 nucleotides read TGTGCCAGCAGCAAAGCTACAGGGGGCGCGTCCTACGAGCAGTACTTC. Encoded protein: CASSKATGGASYEQYF.